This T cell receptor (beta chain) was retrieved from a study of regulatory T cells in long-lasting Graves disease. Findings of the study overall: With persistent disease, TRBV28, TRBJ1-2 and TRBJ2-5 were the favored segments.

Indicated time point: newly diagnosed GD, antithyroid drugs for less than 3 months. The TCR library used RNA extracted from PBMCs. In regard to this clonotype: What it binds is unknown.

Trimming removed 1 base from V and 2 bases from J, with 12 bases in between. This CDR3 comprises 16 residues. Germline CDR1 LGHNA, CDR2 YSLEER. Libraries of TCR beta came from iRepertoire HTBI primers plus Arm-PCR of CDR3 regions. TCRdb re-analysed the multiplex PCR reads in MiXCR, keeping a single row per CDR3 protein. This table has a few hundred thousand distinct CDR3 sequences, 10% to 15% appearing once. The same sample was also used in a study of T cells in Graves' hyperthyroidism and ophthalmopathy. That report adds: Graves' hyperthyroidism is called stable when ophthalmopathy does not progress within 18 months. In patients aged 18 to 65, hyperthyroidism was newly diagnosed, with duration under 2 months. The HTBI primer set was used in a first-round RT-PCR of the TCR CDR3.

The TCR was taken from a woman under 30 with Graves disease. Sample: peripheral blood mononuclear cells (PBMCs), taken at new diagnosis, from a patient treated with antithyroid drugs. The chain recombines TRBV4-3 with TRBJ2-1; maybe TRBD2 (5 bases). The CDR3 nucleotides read TGCGCCAGCAGCCAAGCTTTAAGCGGAACCTACAATGAGCAGTTCTTC. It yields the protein CASSQALSGTYNEQFF.